The 30 T cell receptor beta chains in this list originate from one sample, sequenced in a study of control samples from healthy donors and cancer patients. The data were produced by immunoSEQ multiplex PCR, yet TCRdb's version contains in-frame clones alone and is incomplete. This sample's clone table lists approximately 190,000 clones. Sequenced sample: blood. These receptors were obtained from a woman aged 25 to 39 in good health.

The V and J genes are TRBV7-3 and TRBJ1-2, with a possible D match to TRBD1 (5 bases). The CDR3 sequence is 16 residues long. CDR1 is SGHTA, CDR2 FQGTGA, per germline. V lost 5 bases and J 1 base, leaving 17 bases between the germline ends. CDR3 nucleotides: TGTGCCAGCAGCCCCCGCGGCGGGACCCTTAACTATGGCTACACCTTC. Protein: CASSPRGGTLNYGYTF. Complete variable domain (other parts from reference TRBV7-3 and TRBJ1-2): GAGVSQTPSNKVTEKGKYVELRCDPISGHTALYWYRQSLGQGPEFLIYFQGTGAADDSGLPNDRFFAVRPEGSVSTLKIQRTERGDSAVYLCASSPRGGTLNYGYTFGSGTRLTVV.

The CDR3 is CASSDLPRAANEKLFF. The CDR3 nucleotides read TGTGCCAGCAGTGACCTTCCCAGGGCGGCTAATGAAAAACTGTTTTTT. The chain uses TRBV6-1 and TRBJ1-4, with D perhaps TRBD1 (5 bases). This CDR3 is built from 16 residues. Germline loops: CDR1 MNHNS, CDR2 SASEGT. Trimming removed 3 bases from V and 3 bases from J, with 14 bases in between.

This rearrangement joins TRBV28 to TRBJ1-5; weak D call: TRBD1 (5 bases). Trimming removed 6 bases from V and 4 bases from J, with 7 bases in between. Germline lookup yields CDR1 MDHEN and CDR2 SYDVKM. The CDR3 totals 12 residues. CDR3 residues: CASRGPNQPQHF. The CDR3 coding sequence is TGTGCCAGCAGGGGACCGAATCAGCCCCAGCATTTT.

V is TRBV18 and J is TRBJ2-1; D is tentatively TRBD1 or TRBD2 (5 bases each). V was trimmed by 2 bases and J by 2 bases, leaving 10 bases between them. This CDR3 contains 15 residues. In germline, CDR1 is KGHSH, CDR2 LQKENI. CDR3 sequence: CASSPEGRTYNEQFF. For the CDR3, the DNA is TGTGCCAGCTCACCAGAGGGGCGGACCTACAATGAGCAGTTCTTC. The full variable domain, with the rest looked up from reference TRBV18 and TRBJ2-1, is NAGVMQNPRHLVRRRGQEARLRCSPMKGHSHVYWYRQLPEEGLKFMVYLQKENIIDESGMPKERFSAEFPKEGPSILRIQQVVRGDSAAYFCASSPEGRTYNEQFFGPGTRLTVL.

The chain is built from TRBV2 and TRBJ1-4, with D unresolved. Trimming took off 7 bases at V and 0 bases at J, with 12 bases between the two ends. Germline-derived CDR1 and CDR2 are SNHLY and FYNNEI. The CDR3 is 15 amino acids. CDR3 residues: CASIGGPATNEKLFF. DNA of the CDR3: TGTGCCAGCATCGGTGGGCCAGCAACTAATGAAAAACTGTTTTTT.

The chain is built from TRBV4-2 and TRBJ1-2; D not resolved. The germline V gene encodes CDR1 LGHNA and CDR2 YNFKEQ. The CDR3 is 15 amino acids. V was clipped by 4 bases and J by 5 bases, with 17 bases between them. CDR3 nucleotide sequence: TGTGCCAGCAGCCCTGATCCGTACTCTGGATATGGCTACACCTTC. As protein: CASSPDPYSGYGYTF.

This chain links TRBV27 with TRBJ2-7; D might be TRBD2 (6 bases). This CDR3 region has 17 residues. Germline-derived CDR1 and CDR2 are MNHEY and SMNVEV (reference sequence). V lost 0 bases to trimming and J lost 4 bases, with 19 bases between them. CDR3 bases: TGTGCCAGCAGTTTATCGTTGGGCGGCGGGGCCTTATACGAGCAGTACTTC. It codes for CASSLSLGGGALYEQYF.

On this clone: A read error may produce the germline difference seen at one junction end. CDR3 loop: CASSKTGAPTYEQYF. CDR3 DNA: TGTGCTAGCAGTAAAACAGGGGCTCCAACCTACGAGCAGTACTTC. The V gene is TRBV7-7, the J gene TRBJ2-7; 7 bases match TRBD1. The CDR3 covers 15 residues. CDR1 is SSHAT, CDR2 FNYEAQ, per germline (reference sequence).

This chain joins TRBV15 and TRBJ2-1; D could derive from TRBD1 or TRBD2 (5 bases each). Deletions cut 3 bases from V and 10 bases from J, with 13 bases between. Germline CDR1 is LNHNV and CDR2 is YYDKDF (reference sequence). The CDR3 runs 13 residues. The CDR3 spells CATSSRTGAEQFF. In DNA form, the CDR3 reads TGTGCCACCAGCAGCAGGACCGGGGCGGAGCAGTTCTTC.

The genes are TRBV5-1 and TRBJ2-3; weak D call: TRBD1 (6 bases). Deletions cut 1 base from V and 3 bases from J, with 15 bases between. CDR3 length: 16 amino acids. Looked up from germline, CDR1 is SGHRS and CDR2 is YFSETQ. In DNA, the CDR3 is TGCGCCAGCAGCTTGCGGGTTGGCAGGGGAACAGATACGCAGTATTTT. This sequence encodes CASSLRVGRGTDTQYF. The full variable domain, in which reference TRBV5-1 and TRBJ2-3 provide the parts outside the CDR3, is KAGVTQTPRYLIKTRGQQVTLSCSPISGHRSVSWYQQTPGQGLQFLFEYFSETQRNKGNFPGRFSGRQFSNSRSEMNVSTLELGDSALYLCASSLRVGRGTDTQYFGPGTRLTVL.

The V gene is TRBV11-2, the J gene TRBJ1-1, with unresolved D. CDR3 length equals 11 residues. The germline V gene encodes CDR1 SGHAT and CDR2 FQNNGV. The ends were cut back, 5 bases at V and 8 bases at J, with 9 bases in the middle. CDR3: CASSRGLEAFF. The CDR3 coding sequence is TGTGCCAGCAGCCGAGGATTAGAAGCTTTCTTT.

The chain uses TRBV5-1 and TRBJ2-7; 8 nucleotides match TRBD1. The CDR3 length is 15 residues. CDR1 is SGHRS and CDR2 is YFSETQ in the germline V gene. V lost 0 bases, J lost 3 bases, and 5 bases stayed unmatched. The CDR3 reads CASSLGQGISYEQYF. The CDR3 DNA reads TGCGCCAGCAGCTTGGGACAGGGGATCAGCTACGAGCAGTACTTC.

The CDR3 sequence is CASSFNGNTGELFF. CDR3 nucleotides: TGTGCCAGCAGCTTTAACGGTAACACCGGGGAGCTGTTTTTT. The chain links TRBV7-3 to TRBJ2-2, with D uncertain. The V gene lost 3 bases and the J gene lost 2 bases, with 7 bases spanning the gap. The CDR3 extends over 14 amino acids. Germline V gene data show CDR1 as SGHTA and CDR2 as FQGTGA.

This rearrangement joins TRBV6-5 to TRBJ2-3, with 10 bases fitting TRBD1. Trimming cost V 4 bases and J 2 bases; bases outside gene matches: 3. Germline lookup yields CDR1 MNHEY and CDR2 SVGAGI. The CDR3 loop spans 15 amino acids. CDR3 sequence reads: CASSFDRGHTDTQYF. The DNA of the CDR3 is TGTGCCAGCAGTTTCGACAGGGGGCACACAGATACGCAGTATTTT.

Comment on this clone: Relative to the germline gene, one junction end is altered; a read error may explain this. The chain joins TRBV29-1 to TRBJ2-7; 8 nucleotides line up with TRBD1. Germline V gene sequence: CDR1 SQVTM, CDR2 ANQGSEA. CDR3 length: 11 residues. The CDR3 region is CSVEGTGWQYF. CDR3 DNA: TGCAGCGTCGAAGGGACAGGATGGCAGTACTTC.

J is TRBJ1-4 and V is TRBV27, with 7 bases matching TRBD1. Germline trimming cut 6 bases from V and 8 bases from J; bases unmatched to any gene: 12. CDR3 length: 15 amino acids. CDR1 MNHEY and CDR2 SMNVEV come from the germline V gene (reference sequence). CDR3 sequence (DNA): TGTGCCAGCAGCCGACAGGGAGGTCGGCAGGAAAAACTGTTTTTT. Protein sequence: CASSRQGGRQEKLFF.

The CDR3 nucleotides read TGTGCCAGCAGTTCCCCCGGACTTGCTGCCACCCAGTATTTT. Translation: CASSSPGLAATQYF. The J gene is TRBJ2-3, the V gene TRBV28; D might be TRBD2 (5 bases). Per germline, CDR1 MDHEN and CDR2 SYDVKM. V was pared by 4 bases and J by 12 bases, with 20 bases between. The CDR3 loop spans 14 amino acids. The full variable domain, in which reference TRBV28 and TRBJ2-3 provide the parts outside the CDR3, is DVKVTQSSRYLVKRTGEKVFLECVQDMDHENMFWYRQDPGLGLRLIYFSYDVKMKEKGDIPEGYSVSREKKERFSLILESASTNQTSMYLCASSSPGLAATQYFGPGTRLTVL.

The V gene is TRBV4-1, the J gene TRBJ2-2; maybe TRBD2 (7 bases). V dropped 6 bases and J dropped 6 bases, with 23 bases sitting between them. Germline V gene data show CDR1 as MGHRA and CDR2 as YSYEKL. The CDR3 runs 17 residues. The CDR3: CASRKGRGVNYAGELFF. CDR3 bases: TGCGCCAGCAGAAAGGGGAGGGGGGTGAACTATGCCGGGGAGCTGTTTTTT.

The rearrangement links TRBV15 to TRBJ1-1; no clear D. Germline CDR1 LNHNV, CDR2 YYDKDF (reference sequence). CDR3 length equals 13 residues. V lost 2 bases and J 3 bases, leaving 7 bases between the germline ends. The CDR3 protein is CATSRNRYTEAFF. DNA of the CDR3: TGTGCCACCAGCAGAAACCGGTACACTGAAGCTTTCTTT.

This chain uses TRBV6-5 with TRBJ1-5; D remains unclear. Germline-derived CDR1 and CDR2 are MNHEY and SVGAGI. V shed 2 bases and J shed 2 bases, with 7 bases lying between them. This CDR3 contains 14 residues. The CDR3 DNA reads TGTGCCAGCAGTTACGGAGACGGCAATCAGCCCCAGCATTTT. It codes for CASSYGDGNQPQHF.

The chain couples TRBV16 to TRBJ1-2; possibly TRBD1 for D (5 bases). Trimming took 3 bases from V and 5 from J, leaving 7 bases between them. This CDR3 comprises 12 residues. The germline V gene has CDR1 KGHSY and CDR2 FQNENV. The CDR3 sequence is CASSHGGYGYTF. CDR3 bases: TGTGCCAGCAGCCACGGGGGATATGGCTACACCTTC.

V and J are TRBV28 and TRBJ1-4; TRBD1 is a possible D gene (5 bases). Germline V gives CDR1 MDHEN, CDR2 SYDVKM. Trimming shortened V by 5 bases and J by 4 bases, and 14 bases separated the two germline ends. The CDR3 runs 15 residues. The CDR3 loop reads CASSGTGDVNEKLFF. The DNA of the CDR3 is TGTGCCAGCAGTGGAACGGGGGACGTTAATGAAAAACTGTTTTTT. Using reference TRBV28 and TRBJ1-4 for the parts outside the CDR3, the full variable domain is DVKVTQSSRYLVKRTGEKVFLECVQDMDHENMFWYRQDPGLGLRLIYFSYDVKMKEKGDIPEGYSVSREKKERFSLILESASTNQTSMYLCASSGTGDVNEKLFFGSGTQLSVL.

This chain connects TRBV7-9 to TRBJ2-3; TRBD1 is a possible D gene (5 bases). The CDR3 loop spans 16 amino acids. Between the trimmed V and J ends, which lost 7 bases and 5 bases, there was a span of 22 bases. Germline CDR1 is SEHNR and CDR2 is FQNEAQ (reference sequence). This CDR3 is CASTPTRGSRVDTQYF. CDR3 nucleotides: TGTGCCAGCACCCCCACGAGAGGTTCCAGGGTAGATACGCAGTATTTT. Based on the CDR3 plus reference TRBV7-9 and TRBJ2-3, the full variable domain is DTGVSQNPRHKITKRGQNVTFRCDPISEHNRLYWYRQTLGQGPEFLTYFQNEAQLEKSRLLSDRFSAERPKGSFSTLEIQRTEQGDSAMYLCASTPTRGSRVDTQYFGPGTRLTVL.

The chain combines TRBV5-1 with TRBJ1-2; no reliable D call. The germline V gene encodes CDR1 SGHRS and CDR2 YFSETQ. The V end lost 0 bases, the J end lost 1 base, and 13 bases lay between the germline ends. The CDR3 length is 16 residues. CDR3 in DNA: TGCGCCAGCAGCTTGGCAGTCCCCCGGGATAACTATGGCTACACCTTC. Amino acids: CASSLAVPRDNYGYTF.

The rearrangement joins TRBV14 to TRBJ2-1, with D perhaps matching TRBD1 (5 bases). V lost 4 bases and J lost 7, with 14 bases in between. Per the germline V gene, CDR1 is SGHDN and CDR2 is FVKESK. CDR3 length: 14 amino acids. CDR3 amino acids: CASSRLYRLNEQFF. Here the CDR3 DNA reads TGTGCCAGCAGCCGGTTGTACAGGTTAAATGAGCAGTTCTTC. The whole variable domain, remainder taken from reference TRBV14 and TRBJ2-1, is EAGVTQFPSHSVIEKGQTVTLRCDPISGHDNLYWYRRVMGKEIKFLLHFVKESKQDESGMPNNRFLAERTGGTYSTLKVQPAELEDSGVYFCASSRLYRLNEQFFGPGTRLTVL.

This chain's CDR3 is CASSFLASGASEQFF. The CDR3 DNA reads as TGTGCCAGCAGTTTTCTGGCTAGCGGGGCGAGTGAGCAGTTCTTC. The V call is TRBV6-2 or TRBV6-3, the J call TRBJ2-1, with 9 bases aligning to TRBD2. This CDR3 is built from 15 residues. V was clipped by 4 bases and J by 9 bases; unmatched bases: 10. CDR1 and CDR2 from the germline V gene are MNHEY and SVGEGT.

The CDR3 bases are TGTGCCAGCAGCCAAGATATCGGGTTCAACACTGAAGCTTTCTTT. Protein: CASSQDIGFNTEAFF. This chain joins TRBV3-1 (or the pseudogene TRBV3-2) and TRBJ1-1, with no clear D. Trimming pared 0 bases from V and 2 bases from J, leaving 10 bases between. The CDR3 totals 15 residues. Germline V gene lookup returns CDR1 LGHDT and CDR2 YNNKEL (reference sequence).

The genes are TRBV29-1 and TRBJ2-5; 8 bases agree with TRBD2. This CDR3 is built from 14 residues. With 4 bases clipped from V and 4 bases from J, the junction kept 8 bases outside the gene matches. Germline values: CDR1 SQVTM, CDR2 ANQGSEA. The CDR3 region has the DNA TGCAGCGTTGCCTCCGGGGGGGGCCGAGAGACCCAGTACTTC. Protein product: CSVASGGGRETQYF.

The chain carries TRBV4-2 and TRBJ1-5, with 9 bases lining up with TRBD1. The CDR3 extends over 17 amino acids. The trim removed 3 bases at V and 6 bases at J, leaving 12 bases unmatched. Germline CDR1 LGHNA, CDR2 YNFKEQ. For the CDR3, the DNA is TGTGCCAGCAGCCAGGGGGGGAACAGGGGGCAAGGTCAGCCCCAGCATTTT. As protein: CASSQGGNRGQGQPQHF.

This chain uses TRBV5-8 with TRBJ1-3; D may be TRBD1 (5 bases). CDR3 size: 13 residues. Trimming stripped 4 bases from V and 4 bases from J, with 9 bases between. The germline CDR1 and CDR2 sequences are SGHTS and YDEGEE. In nucleotides, the CDR3 is TGTGCCAGCAGCCGACGGACAGGAAACACCATATATTTT. Amino acids: CASSRRTGNTIYF.